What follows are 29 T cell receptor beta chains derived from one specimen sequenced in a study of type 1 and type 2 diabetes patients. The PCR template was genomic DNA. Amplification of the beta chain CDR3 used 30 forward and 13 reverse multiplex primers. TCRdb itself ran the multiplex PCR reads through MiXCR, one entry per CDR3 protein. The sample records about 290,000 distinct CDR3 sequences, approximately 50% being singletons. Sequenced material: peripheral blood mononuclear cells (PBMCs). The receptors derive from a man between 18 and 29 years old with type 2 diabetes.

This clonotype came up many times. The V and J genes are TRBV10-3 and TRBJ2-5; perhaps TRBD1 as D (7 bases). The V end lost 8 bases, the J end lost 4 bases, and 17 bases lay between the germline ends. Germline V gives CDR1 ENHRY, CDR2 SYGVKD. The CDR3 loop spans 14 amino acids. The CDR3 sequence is CAIADRDSGETQYF. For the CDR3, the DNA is TGTGCCATCGCCGACAGGGACTCAGGAGAGACCCAGTACTTC.

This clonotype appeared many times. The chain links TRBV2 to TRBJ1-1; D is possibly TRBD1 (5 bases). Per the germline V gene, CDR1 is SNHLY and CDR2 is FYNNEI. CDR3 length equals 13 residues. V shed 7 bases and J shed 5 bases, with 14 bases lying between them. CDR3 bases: TGTGCCAGCAAAGTGGGACGAGGGACTGAAGCTTTCTTT. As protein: CASKVGRGTEAFF.

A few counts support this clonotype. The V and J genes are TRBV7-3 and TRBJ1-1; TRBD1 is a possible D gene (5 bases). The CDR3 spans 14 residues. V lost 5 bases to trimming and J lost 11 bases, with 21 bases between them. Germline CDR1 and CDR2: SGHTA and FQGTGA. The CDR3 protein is CASSQDPESEGAFF. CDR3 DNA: TGTGCCAGCAGCCAAGATCCCGAGTCAGAGGGGGCTTTCTTT.

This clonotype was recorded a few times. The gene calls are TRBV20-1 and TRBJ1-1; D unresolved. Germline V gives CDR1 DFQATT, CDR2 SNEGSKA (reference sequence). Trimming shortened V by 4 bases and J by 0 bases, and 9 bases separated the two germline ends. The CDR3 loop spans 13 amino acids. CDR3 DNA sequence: TGCAGTGCTAAGGAATCGCTGAACACTGAAGCTTTCTTT. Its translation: CSAKESLNTEAFF.

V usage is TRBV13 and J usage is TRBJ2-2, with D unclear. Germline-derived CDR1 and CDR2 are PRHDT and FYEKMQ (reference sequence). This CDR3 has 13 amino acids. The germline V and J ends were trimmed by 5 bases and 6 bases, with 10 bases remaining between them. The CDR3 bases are TGTGCCAGCAGCGGCCCGGGTTCCGGGGAGCTGTTTTTT. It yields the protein CASSGPGSGELFF. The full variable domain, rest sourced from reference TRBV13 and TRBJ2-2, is AAGVIQSPRHLIKEKRETATLKCYPIPRHDTVYWYQQGPGQDPQFLISFYEKMQSDKGSIPDRFSAQQFSDYHSELNMSSLELGDSALYFCASSGPGSGELFFGEGSRLTVL.

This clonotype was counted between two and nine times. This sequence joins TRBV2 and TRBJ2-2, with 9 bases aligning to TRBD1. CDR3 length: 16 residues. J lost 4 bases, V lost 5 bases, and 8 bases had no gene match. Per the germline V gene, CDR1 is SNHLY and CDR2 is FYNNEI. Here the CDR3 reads CASSPMGQGGTGELFF. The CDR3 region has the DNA TGTGCCAGCAGTCCGATGGGACAGGGCGGCACCGGGGAGCTGTTTTTT.

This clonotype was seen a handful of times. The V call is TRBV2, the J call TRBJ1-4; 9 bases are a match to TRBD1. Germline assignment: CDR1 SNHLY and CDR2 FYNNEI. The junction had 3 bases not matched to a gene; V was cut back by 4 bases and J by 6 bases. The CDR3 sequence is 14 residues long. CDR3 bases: TGTGCCAGCAGTGGGGGACAGGGATATGAAAAACTGTTTTTT. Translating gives CASSGGQGYEKLFF.

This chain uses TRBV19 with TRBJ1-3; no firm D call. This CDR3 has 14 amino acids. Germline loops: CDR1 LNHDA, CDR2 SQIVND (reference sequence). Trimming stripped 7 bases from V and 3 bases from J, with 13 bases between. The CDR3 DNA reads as TGTGCCAGTAATACCGGGTGGCTTGGAAACACCATATATTTT. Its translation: CASNTGWLGNTIYF.

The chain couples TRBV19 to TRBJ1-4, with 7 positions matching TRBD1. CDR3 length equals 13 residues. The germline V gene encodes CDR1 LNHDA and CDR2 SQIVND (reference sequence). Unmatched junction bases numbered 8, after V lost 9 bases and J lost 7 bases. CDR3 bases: TGTGCCAGCAGGGGAGGGGGCAGTGAAAAACTGTTTTTT. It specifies CASRGGGSEKLFF.

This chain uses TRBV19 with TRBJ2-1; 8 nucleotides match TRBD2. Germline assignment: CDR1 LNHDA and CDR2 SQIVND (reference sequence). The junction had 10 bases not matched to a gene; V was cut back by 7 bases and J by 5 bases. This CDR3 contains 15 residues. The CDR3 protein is CASTVSGNENNEQFF. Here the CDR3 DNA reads TGTGCCAGTACTGTTAGCGGGAATGAAAACAATGAGCAGTTCTTC.

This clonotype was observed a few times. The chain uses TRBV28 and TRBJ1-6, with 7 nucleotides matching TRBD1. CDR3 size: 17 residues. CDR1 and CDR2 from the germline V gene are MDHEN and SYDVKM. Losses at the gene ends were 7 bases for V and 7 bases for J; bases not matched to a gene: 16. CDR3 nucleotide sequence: TGTGCCAGCACCCCCTCGCTTGGGACAGAGAGAAATTCACCCCTCCACTTT. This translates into CASTPSLGTERNSPLHF.

The CDR3 sequence is CASSYGGGITDTQYF. CDR3 sequence (DNA): TGTGCCAGCAGTTACGGGGGGGGGATCACAGATACGCAGTATTTT. The V gene is TRBV12-3 or TRBV12-4, the J gene TRBJ2-3; 8 bases fit TRBD2. This CDR3 spans 15 amino acids. Trimming cost V 4 bases and J 2 bases; bases outside gene matches: 5.

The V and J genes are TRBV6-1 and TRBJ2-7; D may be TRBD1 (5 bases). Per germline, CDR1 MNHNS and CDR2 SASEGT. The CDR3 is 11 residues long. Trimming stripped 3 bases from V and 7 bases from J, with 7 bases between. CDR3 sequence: CASSEHREQYF. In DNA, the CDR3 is TGTGCCAGCAGTGAGCACAGGGAGCAGTACTTC.

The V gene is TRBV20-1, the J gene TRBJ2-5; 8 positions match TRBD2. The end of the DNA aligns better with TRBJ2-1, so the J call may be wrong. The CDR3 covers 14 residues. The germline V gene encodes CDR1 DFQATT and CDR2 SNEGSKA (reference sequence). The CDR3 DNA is TGCAGTGCTAGAGACGGGACTAGTTACGATGAGCAGTTCTTC. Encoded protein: CSARDGTSYDEQFF.

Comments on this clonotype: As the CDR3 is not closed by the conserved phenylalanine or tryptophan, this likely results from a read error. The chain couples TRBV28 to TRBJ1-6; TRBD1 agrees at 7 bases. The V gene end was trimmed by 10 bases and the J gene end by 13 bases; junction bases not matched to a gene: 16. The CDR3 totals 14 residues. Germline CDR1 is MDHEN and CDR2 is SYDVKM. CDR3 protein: CATRAGQHSYPLHL. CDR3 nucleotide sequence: TGTGCCACGAGGGCGGGACAGCATTCATACCCCCTCCACCTT.

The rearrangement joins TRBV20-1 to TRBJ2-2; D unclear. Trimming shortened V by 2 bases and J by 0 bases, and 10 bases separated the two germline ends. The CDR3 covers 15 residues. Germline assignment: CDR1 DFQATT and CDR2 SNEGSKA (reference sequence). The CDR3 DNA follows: TGCAGTGCTAGACCCGGACGGGCGAACACCGGGGAGCTGTTTTTT. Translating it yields CSARPGRANTGELFF.

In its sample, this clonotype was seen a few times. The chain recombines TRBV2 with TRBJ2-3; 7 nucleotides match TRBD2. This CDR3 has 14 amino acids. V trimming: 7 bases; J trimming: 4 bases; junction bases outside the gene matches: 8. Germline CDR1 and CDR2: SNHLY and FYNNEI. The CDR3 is CASTRPSGADTQYF. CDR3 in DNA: TGTGCCAGCACCAGACCTAGCGGCGCAGATACGCAGTATTTT.

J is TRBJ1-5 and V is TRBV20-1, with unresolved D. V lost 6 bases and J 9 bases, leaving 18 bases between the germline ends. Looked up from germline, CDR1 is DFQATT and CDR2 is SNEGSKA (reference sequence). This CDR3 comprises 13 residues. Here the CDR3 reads CSAHRTAGRPQHF. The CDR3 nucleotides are TGCAGTGCCCACCGGACTGCTGGGCGGCCCCAGCATTTT.

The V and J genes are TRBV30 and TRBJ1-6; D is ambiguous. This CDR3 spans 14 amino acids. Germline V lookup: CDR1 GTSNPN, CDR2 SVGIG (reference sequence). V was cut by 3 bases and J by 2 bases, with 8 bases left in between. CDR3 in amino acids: CAWRLGPYNSPLHF. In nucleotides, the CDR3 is TGTGCCTGGAGATTAGGGCCCTATAATTCACCCCTCCACTTT.

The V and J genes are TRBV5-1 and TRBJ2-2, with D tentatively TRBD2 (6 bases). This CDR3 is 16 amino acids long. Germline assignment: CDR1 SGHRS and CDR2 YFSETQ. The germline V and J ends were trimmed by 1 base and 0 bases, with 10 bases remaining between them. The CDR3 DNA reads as TGCGCCAGCAGCTTGAGGACGGGGGCGAACACCGGGGAGCTGTTTTTT. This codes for CASSLRTGANTGELFF.

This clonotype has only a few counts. DNA for the CDR3: TGTGCCAGCAGTTATCTGGGGGTTGAGGGTCAGCCCCAGCATTTT. Encoded protein: CASSYLGVEGQPQHF. The chain has TRBV6-5 and TRBJ1-5, with D perhaps matching TRBD1 (5 bases). Germline V gene sequence: CDR1 MNHEY, CDR2 SVGAGI. V was trimmed by 3 bases and J by 6 bases, leaving 15 bases between them. The CDR3 extends over 15 amino acids.

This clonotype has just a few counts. CDR3 protein: CASSQEGAYGANVLTF. CDR3 DNA: TGTGCCAGCAGCCAAGAGGGGGCTTACGGGGCCAACGTCCTGACTTTC. V is TRBV4-2 and J is TRBJ2-6; D perhaps matches TRBD1 (6 bases). Germline-derived CDR1 and CDR2 are LGHNA and YNFKEQ. V dropped 0 bases and J dropped 4 bases, with 10 bases sitting between them. The CDR3 totals 16 residues.

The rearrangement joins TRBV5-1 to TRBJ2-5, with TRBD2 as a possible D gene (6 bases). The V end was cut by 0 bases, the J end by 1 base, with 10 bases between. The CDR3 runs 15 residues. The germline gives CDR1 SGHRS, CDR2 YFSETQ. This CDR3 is CASSLAAGSQETQYF. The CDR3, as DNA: TGCGCCAGCAGCTTGGCGGCGGGGAGCCAAGAGACCCAGTACTTC.

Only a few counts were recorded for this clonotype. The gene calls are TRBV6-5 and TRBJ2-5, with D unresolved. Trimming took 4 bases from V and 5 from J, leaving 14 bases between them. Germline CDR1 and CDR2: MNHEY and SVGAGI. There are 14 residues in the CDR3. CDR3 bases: TGTGCCAGCAGTTCCTCGACCCCGGGCGAGACCCAGTACTTC. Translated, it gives CASSSSTPGETQYF.

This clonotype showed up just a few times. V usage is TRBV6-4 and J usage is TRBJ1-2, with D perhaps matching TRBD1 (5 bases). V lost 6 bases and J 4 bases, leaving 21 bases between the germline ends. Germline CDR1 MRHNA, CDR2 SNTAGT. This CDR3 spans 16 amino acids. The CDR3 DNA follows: TGTGCCAGCAGCTCAGACCCCTTTTCGGGGGTCTATGGCTACACCTTC. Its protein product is CASSSDPFSGVYGYTF.

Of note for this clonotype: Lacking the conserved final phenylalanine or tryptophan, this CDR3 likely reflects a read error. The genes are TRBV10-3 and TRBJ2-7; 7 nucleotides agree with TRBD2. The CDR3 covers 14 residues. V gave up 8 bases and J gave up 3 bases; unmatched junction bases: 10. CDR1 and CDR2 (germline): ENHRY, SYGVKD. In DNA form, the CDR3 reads TGTGCCATCCAGTCGGCGGGAGCCTACTACGAGCAGTACCTC. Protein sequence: CAIQSAGAYYEQYL.

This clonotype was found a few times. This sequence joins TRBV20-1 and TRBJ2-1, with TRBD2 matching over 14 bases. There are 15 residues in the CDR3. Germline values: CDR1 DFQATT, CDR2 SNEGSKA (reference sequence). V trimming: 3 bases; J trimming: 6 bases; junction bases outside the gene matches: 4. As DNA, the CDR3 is TGCAGTGCTAGCCTGACTAGCGGGAGGGCCAATGAGCAGTTCTTC. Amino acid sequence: CSASLTSGRANEQFF.

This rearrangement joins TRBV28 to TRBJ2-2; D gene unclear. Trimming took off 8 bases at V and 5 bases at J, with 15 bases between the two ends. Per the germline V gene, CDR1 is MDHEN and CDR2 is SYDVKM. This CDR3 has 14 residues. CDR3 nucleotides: TGTGCCAGCTACTCGGGCCGAGAGACCGGGGAGCTGTTTTTT. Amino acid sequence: CASYSGRETGELFF.

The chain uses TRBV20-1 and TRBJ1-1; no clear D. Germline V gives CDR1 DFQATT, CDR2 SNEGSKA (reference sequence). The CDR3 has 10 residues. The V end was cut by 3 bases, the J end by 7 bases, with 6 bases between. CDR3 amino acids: CSARASEAFF. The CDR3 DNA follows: TGCAGTGCTAGGGCCAGTGAAGCTTTCTTT.